This entry describes one TCR beta chain. Some clones are missing from TCRdb's copy, which holds only in-frame ones; the method was immunoSEQ multiplex PCR. Of approximately 55,000 clones in the sample, about two thirds were seen once. The record originates from a study of T cell clones after liver transplantation. Study background: Apart from a few HCV-positive recipients, transplants were for non-autoimmune, non-viral reasons.

The germline CDR1 and CDR2 sequences are SQVTM and ANQGSEA. After removal of 4 bases from V and 0 bases from J, the junction contained 3 bases not matched to a gene. This CDR3 is 14 amino acids long. The chain joins TRBV29-1 to TRBJ2-3, with 8 positions matching TRBD1. The input for sequencing was CD4+ T cells from blood, taken before liver transplant. The clonotype was recovered from a human donor who received a liver transplant. The CDR3 here is CSVARDRSTDTQYF. The CDR3 nucleotides read TGCAGCGTTGCCCGGGACAGGAGCACAGATACGCAGTATTTT.